These T cell receptor beta chains were read from a single sample in a study of cytomegalovirus exposure and HLA in healthy donors. The assay was immunoSEQ multiplex PCR, and TCRdb's table has in-frame clones only and misses some. The data contain approximately 220,000 clones, 83% of them singletons. Specimen: PBMCs. These receptors originate from a girl aged 10 to 17 in good health and CMV-seronegative. CDR3s include the opening cysteine and the closing phenylalanine or tryptophan. A D gene is named only where the DNA matches it firmly. Size is stated for part of the rows, as once, few or many counts, or as a class when the clone is expanded.

.	TRBV5-6	TRBJ2-7	.	CASSLVSEQYF	TGTGCCAGCAGCTTGGTCTCCGAGCAGTACTTC
.	TRBV7-7	TRBJ1-3	.	CASSFLGVGGGNTIYF	TGTGCCAGCAGCTTCCTGGGAGTGGGTGGTGGAAACACCATATATTTT
.	TRBV5-1	TRBJ1-1	TRBD1	CASSRGQGMNTEAFF	TGCGCCAGCAGCCGGGGACAGGGGATGAACACTGAAGCTTTCTTT
.	TRBV7-2	TRBJ1-2	.	CASSLKAREYGYTF	TGTGCCAGCAGCTTAAAGGCTAGGGAGTACGGCTACACCTTC
.	TRBV11-3	TRBJ2-7	.	CASSISPSYEQYF	TGTGCCAGCAGCATATCCCCTTCCTACGAGCAGTACTTC
.	TRBV6-5	TRBJ2-5	.	CASSYLETQYF	TGTGCCAGCAGTTACCTGGAGACCCAGTACTTC
few	TRBV19	TRBJ1-5	.	CASTGRPAWPQHF	TGTGCCAGTACTGGGAGACCGGCCTGGCCCCAGCATTTT
.	TRBV19	TRBJ1-1	.	CASSNRESGTEAFF	TGTGCCAGTAGTAACAGGGAATCGGGTACTGAAGCTTTCTTT
.	TRBV7-9	TRBJ1-1	TRBD1	CASSLGAGTGVRNTEAFF	TGTGCCAGCAGCTTAGGAGCCGGGACAGGGGTAAGGAACACTGAAGCTTTCTTT
.	TRBV2	TRBJ1-2	TRBD1	CASHRTRAGGNYGYTF	TGTGCCAGCCATAGGACGAGGGCAGGGGGGAACTATGGCTACACCTTC
.	TRBV7-3	TRBJ2-2	.	CASSFYRKNTGELFF	TGTGCCAGCAGCTTCTACAGGAAGAACACCGGGGAGCTGTTTTTT
.	TRBV9	TRBJ1-2	TRBD1	CASSARQGNGYTF	TGTGCCAGCAGCGCTCGACAGGGGAATGGCTACACCTTC